The next 8 T cell receptor beta chains were all read from a single sample in a study of T-cell memory formation after mild COVID-19 (dated by TCRdb to the early 2020s). Libraries came from 5' RACE. Sequencer: Illumina NovaSeq 6000. In-frame beta chains were kept once TCRdb had trimmed the public reads at Q25 with fastp and called clones with MiXCR. Every entry covers one CDR3 protein and lists the most common genes and DNA from its rows. Across this sample there are about 110,000 distinct CDR3 sequences, with 15% to 20% seen only once. The ten biggest clones cover roughly 5.5% of the sample. The sample was PBMCs or a T cell subset sorted from them (not recorded which). All receptors derive from a man aged 18 to 30 who had mild COVID-19 (a few samples of this study predate the infection). The sample titles of this study are shuffled in the database, so cell type and time point are left out; the donor was told from shared clones.

This clonotype was counted between two and nine times. V usage is TRBV7-3 and J usage is TRBJ2-2, with D perhaps given as TRBD1 or TRBD2 (5 bases each). Germline V CDR1 and CDR2: SGHTA, FQGTGA. Trimming left V 1 base short and J 7 bases short, with 7 bases between. This CDR3 region has 13 residues. CDR3 region: CASSLMGVGELFF. The CDR3 DNA reads as TGTGCCAGCAGCTTAATGGGGGTCGGGGAGCTGTTTTTT.

This clonotype was seen a handful of times. The V call is TRBV7-9, the J call TRBJ2-2, with a possible D match to TRBD1 (5 bases). The V and J ends lost 4 bases and 3 bases respectively, with 15 bases between them. The length of the CDR3 is 16 residues. Germline CDR1 is SEHNR and CDR2 is FQNEAQ (reference sequence). The CDR3 is CASSYSFPGYTGELFF. CDR3 in DNA: TGTGCCAGCAGCTACTCATTCCCAGGGTACACCGGGGAGCTGTTTTTT.

This clonotype was recorded a few times. This chain joins TRBV6-1 and TRBJ2-5, with 10 bases matching TRBD1. CDR1 and CDR2 from the germline V gene are MNHNS and SASEGT. The CDR3 is made up of 18 amino acids. Trimming cost V 1 base and J 1 base; bases outside gene matches: 9. The CDR3 reads CASSEVTGTGASQETQYF. The CDR3 coding sequence is TGTGCCAGCAGTGAAGTGACGGGGACAGGGGCGTCCCAAGAGACCCAGTACTTC.

Ten or more counts support this clonotype. CDR3 in DNA: TGTGCCAGCAGCTTAAACAATGAGCAGTTCTTC. Translated: CASSLNNEQFF. This chain connects TRBV7-2 to TRBJ2-1; D call uncertain. The CDR3 is 11 amino acids. From germline, CDR1 is SGHTA and CDR2 FQGNSA. The V gene lost 2 bases and the J gene lost 5 bases, with 1 base spanning the gap.

The chain joins TRBV2 to TRBJ2-3; 8 bases are shared with TRBD1. The CDR3 spans 15 residues. Per germline, CDR1 SNHLY and CDR2 FYNNEI. V lost 6 bases to trimming and J lost 2 bases; unmatched junction nucleotides: 7. CDR3 region: CASRRQGIFTDTQYF. The CDR3 bases are TGTGCCAGCAGGCGACAGGGGATCTTCACAGATACGCAGTATTTT.

The V gene is TRBV7-9, the J gene TRBJ2-3, with TRBD2 as a possible D gene (6 bases). The germline V gene encodes CDR1 SEHNR and CDR2 FQNEAQ (reference sequence). The CDR3 contains 13 residues. The germline V and J ends were trimmed by 4 bases and 1 base, with 6 bases remaining between them. The CDR3, as DNA: TGTGCCAGCAGCTCTAGCGGCACAGATACGCAGTATTTT. This encodes CASSSSGTDTQYF.

This clonotype was detected only a few times. V is TRBV20-1 and J is TRBJ2-2; no clear D. Germline V gives CDR1 DFQATT, CDR2 SNEGSKA (reference sequence). CDR3 length equals 12 residues. Deletions cut 6 bases from V and 2 bases from J, with 7 bases between. CDR3 sequence reads: CSAPENTGELFF. Here the CDR3 DNA reads TGCAGTGCCCCCGAAAACACCGGGGAGCTGTTTTTT.

V and J are TRBV5-8 and TRBJ1-6, with 10 bases fitting TRBD1. Germline CDR1 SGHTS, CDR2 YDEGEE. V shed 3 bases, J shed 10 bases, and the junction held 7 bases outside the gene matches. The CDR3 length is 15 residues. As DNA, the CDR3 is TGTGCCAGCAGCTGGTCCGGGACAGGGGACTCACCCCTCCACTTT. Amino acid sequence: CASSWSGTGDSPLHF. The whole variable domain, remainder taken from reference TRBV5-8 and TRBJ1-6, is EAGVTQSPTHLIKTRGQQATLRCSPISGHTSVYWYQQALGLGLQFLLWYDEGEERNRGNFPPRFSGRQFPNYSSELNVNALELEDSALYLCASSWSGTGDSPLHFGNGTRLTVT.